This TCR beta chain was sequenced during a study of blood T cell repertoires in COVID-19 (TCRdb year 2020). At the level of the whole study: Collaborator samples came from the United States, Italy and Spain and covered acute and convalescent phases of COVID-19. The material from the prospective study consisted of cDNA or gDNA derived from T cells, B-cell-depleted T cells, or PBMCs. The dataset comprised deeply sampled blood TCRbeta repertoires from subjects exposed to, actively infected with, or recovered from COVID-19. The repertoires were released in a freely available public database meant as a resource for research on the immune response to SARS-CoV-2. The samples were drawn from the first 160 participants of the ongoing ImmuneRACE study and from about 1,200 subjects provided by 6 global collaborators. Sample metadata almost always included a de-identified subject ID, COVID-19 status, age in years and sex. Where HLA class I and class II types were available, the types were taken from metadata supplied by the sample provider, not from assay-based typing.

Including cysteine and phenylalanine, the CDR3 has 16 amino acids. Kept here is only the CDR3 DNA, which spans 48 bases and is read in frame from base 1. V and J lose 4 bases and 1 base, and a span of 16 bases separates them. The germline V gene supplies CDR1 SGHAT and CDR2 FQNNGV. Beyond this particular receptor, the publication reports: How much clinical and demographic metadata was included differed by source and by participant, and the metadata was provided uncurated.

TCRbeta CDR3 regions were amplified from genomic DNA using the immunoSEQ Assay, a bias-controlled multiplex PCR. Per the original workflow: Within the assay, amplification of reference gene primers was used to estimate how many nucleated cells each sample contained. To quantify the absolute abundance of each unique TCRbeta CDR3 rearrangement, sequence reads were collapsed and filtered. For each sample, productive Simpson clonality was calculated as the square root of Simpson's diversity index over productive rearrangements. The table was pulled from immuneACCESS by TCRdb, which kept in-frame rearrangements only. Such tables lose some clones; where checked, under half of the loss comes from unresolved V genes, and the rest has no known cause. Clonal size and the V and J genes are those of that table, whereas D and trimming came from the DNA. This sample is represented by approximately 220,000 clones; roughly 80% of them were singletons. Roughly 10% of the sample is held by the ten biggest clonotypes.

As concerns this clone: The clone's antigen remains unknown. No base-level quality is on record; no much larger clone is a single base apart.

The collaborating institutions used their own protocols to collect whole blood in K2EDTA tubes. For TCRbeta analysis, collaborators shipped samples in one of three forms: frozen whole blood, isolated PBMCs, or DNA extracted from either of those sample types. The receptor comes from a woman aged 80 or over with acute or convalescent COVID-19. The source material was peripheral blood. The chain joins TRBV11-2 to TRBJ1-1; matching of 5 bases hints at TRBD1 as the D gene. The DNA is as follows: TGTGCCAGCAGCTCGCACGCGACAGATAGGAACACTGAAGCTTTCTTT. The encoded protein is CASSSHATDRNTEAFF.